The present TCR beta chain was sequenced within a study of vaccination and CD4 T cells after COVID-19. The CDR3 consists of 16 residues. Trimming cost V 4 bases and J 6 bases; bases outside gene matches: 7. Germline-derived CDR1 and CDR2 are SGHVS and FNYEAQ. Researchers used the Oncomine TCR Beta short-read assay to sequence DNA from cultured CD4+ T cells. TCRdb processed the PCR reads anew with MiXCR; each CDR3 protein has one entry. The sample includes about 9,400 distinct CDR3 sequences, over 70% seen only once; the top ten take over 25%. As concerns this clonotype: Antigen unknown.

As to treatment: roughly 10-day PBMC culture with coronavirus spike peptide pools or control peptides (ViraFEST assay). Peptide-pool expansion of antigen-specific T cells preceded TCR sequencing in ViraFEST. The authors replaced half the medium with fresh IL-2 medium on days 3 and 7. By negative selection, CD4+ T cells were isolated once culture had run for about 10 days. The sequence derives from a human donor who had recovered from COVID-19. Sequencing was performed on CD4+ T cells from blood, cultured in vitro. The rearrangement uses TRBV7-6 and TRBJ2-3; 13 nucleotides agree with TRBD2. CDR3 residues: CASSSKLAGGPDTQYF. CDR3 coding DNA: TGTGCCAGCAGCTCCAAACTAGCGGGAGGGCCGGATACGCAGTATTTT.